This T cell receptor beta chain was observed in a study of beta chain features in type 1 diabetes (dated by TCRdb to between 2017 and 2018). For the study in its entirety: No differences in mean age, gender distribution, total cell number or subset yield were found between patients and healthy donors. Regulatory and stem cell-like memory subsets were isolated from only 8 patients and roughly eight healthy donors, whereas naive and central memory subsets came from all 28 donors. The study compared the TCRB repertoires of sorted circulating CD4+ T cell subsets in recently diagnosed type 1 diabetes patients with those in matched healthy donors. A total of 90 million to 130 million sorted cells were examined across all samples, and a strong correlation was observed between cell number per subset and RNA yield.

The study at large found these results: Sequencing cDNA rather than genomic DNA could over-represent highly expressing activated cells, although activation and CD3 levels did not differ between groups. In all four CD4+ subsets, TCRB CDR3 length was moderately but significantly shorter in type 1 diabetes patients. Naive, central memory and regulatory TCRB repertoires appeared more similar among patients than among healthy donors. PCR may preferentially amplify shorter templates, but because patient and control samples were amplified and corrected together, any resulting skew would affect both groups equally. Because the HLA sub-analyses included only small numbers of individuals, any influence of HLA type on TCRB rearrangement was left unresolved. Fewer insertions and more nucleotide deletions at VDJ recombination sites were observed in patients with type 1 diabetes, implying thymic rearrangement abnormalities.

The germline V gene provides CDR1 SGDLS and CDR2 YYNGEE. V loses 7 bases at its end and J loses 2 bases; junction bases beyond the gene matches: 6. Including cysteine and phenylalanine, the CDR3 has 17 amino acids. The CDR3 DNA has 51 bases and is translated from base 1. Each donor gave one peripheral blood draw, averaging approximately 0.12 L, which was collected into heparinised tubes. Naive, central memory, regulatory and stem cell-like memory CD4+ T cells were sorted on a BD FACSAria II using a panel including CD45RO, CCR7, CD25, CD127, CD95 and CD27. Purity was above 98% for every sorted population. PBMCs were isolated immediately by Lymphoprep density gradient centrifugation and stained directly without culture. To minimize batch effects, samples were stained and sorted in pairs, one healthy donor with one patient per experiment. Concerning this clone: What antigen it recognizes has not been identified. No clone much larger than this one lies a single base away; base qualities are absent.

The High Capacity cDNA Reverse Transcription Kit was used to reverse transcribe all of the isolated RNA, meaning that expressed TCRB transcripts were what got sequenced. Deep immunoSEQ sequencing was applied to naive, central memory and regulatory T cell samples, giving an average of roughly 3.5 million total reads per sample. Sorted cells were lysed in RLT buffer and RNA was extracted with DNase-treated RNeasy Micro or Mini kits, depending on cell number. Each cell subset was processed separately to prevent cross-contamination, with patient and healthy donor samples processed together. The immunoSEQ multiplex PCR was used to amplify TCRB sequences from cDNA, generating 87-bp fragments that spanned the CDR3 region. Sequencing of the amplicons was done on the Illumina HiSeq platform. The authors' pipeline ran thus. PCR bias was corrected computationally using synthetic template baselines, and reads within Hamming distance 2 were collapsed, with unmergeable singletons discarded. Reads were aligned against IMGT so that V, D and J genes, CDR3 length and insertions or deletions at six rearrangement sites could be assigned. Within each subset, clonotype counts were normalized to sorted cell number, after which true diversity and Gini coefficients were computed with the tcR R package. Repertoire sharing was quantified using the overlap coefficient calculated on TCRB nucleotide sequences. Out-of-frame TCRB sequences from naive cells were analyzed to stand in for the pre-selection repertoire. TCRdb provides this immuneACCESS table in a form limited to in-frame rearrangements. Some clones are lacking; in checked studies, under half of them reflect an unresolved V gene, and why the rest are absent is not known. V, J and clone size reflect that table, while D and trimming were determined from the DNA. This sample comprises more than 300,000 clones, roughly an eighth of them detected only once. The top ten clones comprise around 0.01% of the sample.

The source is a woman aged 18-29 years with type 1 diabetes. Sequencing input: naive CD4+ T cells from blood. This sample's cell subset or site label indicates: true naive CD4+ T cells. The V and J segments used are TRBV9 and TRBJ2-6; 13 bases in the junction line up with TRBD2. For the CDR3, the sequence is CASAGTSGIAGANVLTF. The sequenced DNA: TGTGCCAGCGCCGGGACTAGCGGGATAGCTGGGGCCAACGTCCTGACTTTC.